This T cell receptor (beta chain) was identified in a study of sequential checkpoint blockade in melanoma. In the study overall: About 90 pretreatment tumor DNA samples were TCRβ immunosequenced.

Noted treatment: randomized to nivolumab then ipilimumab (arm A) or the reverse (arm B). No patient had prior DNA-damaging chemotherapy. Generated by immunoSEQ multiplex PCR, the TCRdb table keeps only in-frame clones and is missing some. The sample shows approximately 20,000 clones, roughly two thirds of them seen only once. Per germline, CDR1 SGHVT and CDR2 SQSDAQ. This CDR3 contains 15 residues. Trimming left V 0 bases short and J 1 base short, with 6 bases between. The material was tumor tissue (inferred from file names), obtained from a patient given nivolumab and ipilimumab in sequence. This sequence originates from a human donor with melanoma. The V and J genes are TRBV7-4 and TRBJ2-2; no clear D. The CDR3 spells CASSLAWGNTGELFF. The CDR3 nucleotides are TGTGCCAGCAGCTTAGCGTGGGGGAACACCGGGGAGCTGTTTTTT. The full variable domain, completed using reference TRBV7-4 and TRBJ2-2, is GAGVSQSPRYKVAKRGRDVALRCDSISGHVTLYWYRQTLGQGSEVLTYSQSDAQRDKSGRPSGRFSAERPERSVSTLKIQRTEQGDSAVYLCASSLAWGNTGELFFGEGSRLTVL.